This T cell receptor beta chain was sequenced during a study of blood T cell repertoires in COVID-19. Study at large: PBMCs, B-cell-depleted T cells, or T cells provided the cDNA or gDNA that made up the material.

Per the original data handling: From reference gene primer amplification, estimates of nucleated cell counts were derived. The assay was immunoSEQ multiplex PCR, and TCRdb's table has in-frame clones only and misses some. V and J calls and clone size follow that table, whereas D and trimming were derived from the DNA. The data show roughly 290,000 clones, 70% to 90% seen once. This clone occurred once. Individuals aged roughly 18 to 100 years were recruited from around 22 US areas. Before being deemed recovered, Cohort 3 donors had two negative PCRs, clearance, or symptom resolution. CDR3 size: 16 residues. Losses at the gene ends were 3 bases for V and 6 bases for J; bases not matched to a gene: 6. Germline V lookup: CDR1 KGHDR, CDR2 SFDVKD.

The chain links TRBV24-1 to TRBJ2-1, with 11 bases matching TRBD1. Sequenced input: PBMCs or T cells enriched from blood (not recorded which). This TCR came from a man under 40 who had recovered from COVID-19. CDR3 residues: CATSDPRDRGSNEQFF. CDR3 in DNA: TGTGCCACCAGTGATCCCCGGGACAGGGGGAGCAATGAGCAGTTCTTC.